This T cell receptor (beta chain) was captured in a study of OX40 agonist ivuxolimab in advanced cancers. Patients with autoimmune history or systemic immunosuppression were excluded. Study-level points and caveats: Patients with a partial response at 0.1-3.0 mg/kg had among the lowest clonal expansion. At 0.1 to 3.0 mg/kg, clonal expansion of CD4+ and CD8+ blood T cells had occurred by week 6.

Data came from immunoSEQ multiplex PCR; TCRdb stores just in-frame clones and leaves some out. The data hold about 100,000 clones, with approximately 80% observed a single time. From germline, CDR1 is MNHEY and CDR2 SVGAGI. V was pared by 1 base and J by 3 bases, with 9 bases between. The CDR3 length is 14 residues. As to this clone: The antigen is not known.

The genes are TRBV6-5 and TRBJ2-5; D may match TRBD1 or TRBD2 (6 bases each). The sequencing here drew on CD4+ or CD8+ T cells sorted from blood, taken in a trial of the OX40 agonist ivuxolimab. The clonotype originates from an adult with an advanced solid tumor such as melanoma, head and neck, liver or kidney cancer. CDR3 residues: CASSYWGAEETQYF. CDR3 in DNA: TGTGCCAGCAGTTACTGGGGGGCGGAAGAGACCCAGTACTTC.